Below, 6 T cell receptor beta chains from the same sample are listed, as sequenced in a study of cytomegalovirus exposure and HLA in healthy donors. This table comes from immunoSEQ multiplex PCR, and its TCRdb copy is limited to in-frame clones, with some not included. The sample has 100,000 to 150,000 clones, roughly nine tenths seen once. The source material was PBMCs. The receptors come from a woman younger than 35 in good health and CMV-seronegative.

J is TRBJ1-6 and V is TRBV7-9, with 7 bases fitting TRBD1. Losses at the gene ends were 5 bases for V and 7 bases for J; bases not matched to a gene: 5. The CDR3 runs to 14 residues. Germline CDR1 SEHNR, CDR2 FQNEAQ (reference sequence). DNA of the CDR3: TGTGCCAGCAGCCCGCGACAGGGCAATTCACCCCTCCACTTT. Translation gives CASSPRQGNSPLHF.

The rearrangement uses TRBV5-6 and TRBJ2-5, with D perhaps TRBD1 (6 bases). The DNA end lines up better with TRBJ2-7; the J call may be wrong. The CDR3 is 16 residues long. Per the germline V gene, CDR1 is SGHDT and CDR2 is YYEEEE. The CDR3 nucleotides are TGTGCCAGCAGCCTTAGGACAGTTCAATTAGTCTACGAGCAGTACTTC. As protein: CASSLRTVQLVYEQYF.

This chain joins TRBV15 and TRBJ1-6; a weak D match, TRBD1 (6 bases). The V gene's germline CDR1 is LNHNV and CDR2 YYDKDF (reference sequence). The CDR3 length is 16 residues. V was trimmed by 5 bases and J by 0 bases, leaving 11 bases between them. The CDR3 loop reads CATSQDRTSYNSPLHF. CDR3 bases: TGTGCCACCAGCCAAGACAGGACCTCCTATAATTCACCCCTCCACTTT. Looking up the rest from reference TRBV15 and TRBJ1-6 gives the full variable domain: DAMVIQNPRYQVTQFGKPVTLSCSQTLNHNVMYWYQQKSSQAPKLLFHYYDKDFNNEADTPDNFQSRRPNTSFCFLDIRSPGLGDTAMYLCATSQDRTSYNSPLHFGNGTRLTVT.

The chain links TRBV4-1 to TRBJ1-4, with D perhaps TRBD1 (5 bases). V was shortened by 3 bases and J by 6 bases, with 14 bases between the two germline ends. This CDR3 comprises 15 residues. Per the germline V gene, CDR1 is MGHRA and CDR2 is YSYEKL. The CDR3 region is CASSHPAWGDEKLFF. In nucleotides, the CDR3 is TGCGCCAGCAGCCACCCCGCGTGGGGGGATGAAAAACTGTTTTTT.

DNA of the CDR3: TGTGCCAGCAGCTTCTACCTAGCGGGGGGGACCTACGAGCAGTACTTC. The encoded protein is CASSFYLAGGTYEQYF. This chain uses TRBV11-2 with TRBJ2-7, with TRBD2 matching over 12 bases. V was pared by 3 bases and J by 2 bases, with 5 bases of the junction left unmatched. The CDR3 is 16 amino acids. Germline loops: CDR1 SGHAT, CDR2 FQNNGV.

The CDR3 nucleotides read TGTGCCAGTATGAAGGAGGCCACAGATACGCAGTATTTT. Translation: CASMKEATDTQYF. The chain recombines TRBV19 with TRBJ2-3, with a weak D call TRBD2 (5 bases). CDR3 length: 13 residues. The germline CDR1 and CDR2 sequences are LNHDA and SQIVND (reference sequence). Deletions cut 7 bases from V and 2 bases from J, with 10 bases between.